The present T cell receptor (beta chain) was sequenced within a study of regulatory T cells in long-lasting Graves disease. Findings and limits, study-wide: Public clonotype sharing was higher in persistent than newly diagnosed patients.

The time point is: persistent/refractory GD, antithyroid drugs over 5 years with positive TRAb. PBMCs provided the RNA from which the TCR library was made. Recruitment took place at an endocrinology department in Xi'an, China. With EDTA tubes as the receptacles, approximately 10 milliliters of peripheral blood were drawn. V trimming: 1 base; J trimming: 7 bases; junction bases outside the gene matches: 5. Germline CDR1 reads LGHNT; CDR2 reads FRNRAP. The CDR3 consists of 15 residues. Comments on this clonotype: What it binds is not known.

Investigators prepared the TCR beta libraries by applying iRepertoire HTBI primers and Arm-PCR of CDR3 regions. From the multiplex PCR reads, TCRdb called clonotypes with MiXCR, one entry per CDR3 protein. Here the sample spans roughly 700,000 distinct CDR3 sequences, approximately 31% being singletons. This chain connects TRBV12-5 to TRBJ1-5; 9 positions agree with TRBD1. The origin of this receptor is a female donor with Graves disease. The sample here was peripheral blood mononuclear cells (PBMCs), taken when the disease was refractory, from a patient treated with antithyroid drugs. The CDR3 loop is CASGLGDRVKQPQHF. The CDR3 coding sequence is TGTGCTAGTGGTTTGGGGGACAGGGTAAAGCAGCCCCAGCATTTT.